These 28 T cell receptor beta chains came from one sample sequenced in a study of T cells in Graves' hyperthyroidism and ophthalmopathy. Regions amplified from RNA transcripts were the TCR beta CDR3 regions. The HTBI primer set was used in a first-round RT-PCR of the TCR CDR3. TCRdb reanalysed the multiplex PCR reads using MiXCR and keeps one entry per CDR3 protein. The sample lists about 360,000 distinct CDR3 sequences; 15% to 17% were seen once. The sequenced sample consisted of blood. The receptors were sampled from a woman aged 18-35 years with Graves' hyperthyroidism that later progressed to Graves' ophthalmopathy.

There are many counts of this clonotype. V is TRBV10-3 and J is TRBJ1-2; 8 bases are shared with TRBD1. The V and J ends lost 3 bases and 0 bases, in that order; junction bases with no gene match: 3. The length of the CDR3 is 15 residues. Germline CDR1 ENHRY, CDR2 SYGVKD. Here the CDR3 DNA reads TGTGCCATCAGTGATCGGACAGGGACTAACTATGGCTACACCTTC. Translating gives CAISDRTGTNYGYTF.

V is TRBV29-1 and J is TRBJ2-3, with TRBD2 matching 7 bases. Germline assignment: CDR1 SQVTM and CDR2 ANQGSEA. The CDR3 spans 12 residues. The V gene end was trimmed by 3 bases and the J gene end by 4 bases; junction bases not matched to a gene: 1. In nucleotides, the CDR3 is TGCAGCGTTGAGGGAGGGGCAGATACGCAGTATTTT. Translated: CSVEGGADTQYF.

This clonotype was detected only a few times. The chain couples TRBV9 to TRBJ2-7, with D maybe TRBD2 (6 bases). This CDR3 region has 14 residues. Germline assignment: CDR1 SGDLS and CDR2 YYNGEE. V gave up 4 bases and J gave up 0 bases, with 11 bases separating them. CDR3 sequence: CASSTGSFSYEQYF. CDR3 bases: TGTGCCAGCAGCACCGGGAGCTTCTCCTACGAGCAGTACTTC.

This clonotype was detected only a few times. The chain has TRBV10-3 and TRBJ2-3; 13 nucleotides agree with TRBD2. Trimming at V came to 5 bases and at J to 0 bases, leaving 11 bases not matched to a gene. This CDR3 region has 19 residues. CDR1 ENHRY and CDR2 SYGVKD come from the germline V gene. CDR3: CAISRTSGRMSTSTDTQYF. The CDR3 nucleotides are TGTGCCATCAGTCGGACTAGCGGGAGAATGAGTACTAGCACAGATACGCAGTATTTT.

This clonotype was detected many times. In DNA, the CDR3 is TGTGCCAGCAGTTTATTTAGGGCCAGCGGCGAGCAGTACTTC. Amino acids: CASSLFRASGEQYF. This chain uses TRBV28 with TRBJ2-7, with D perhaps matching TRBD2 (5 bases). Germline V gene lookup returns CDR1 MDHEN and CDR2 SYDVKM. This CDR3 has 14 amino acids. V was pared by 1 base and J by 6 bases, with 13 bases between.

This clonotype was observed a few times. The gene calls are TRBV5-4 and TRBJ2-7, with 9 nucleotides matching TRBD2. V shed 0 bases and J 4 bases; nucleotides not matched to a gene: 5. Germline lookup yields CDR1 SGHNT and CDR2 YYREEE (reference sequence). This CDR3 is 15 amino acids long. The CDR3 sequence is CASSLGEREVYEQYF. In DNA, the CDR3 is TGTGCCAGCAGCTTGGGGGAGCGGGAGGTTTACGAGCAGTACTTC.

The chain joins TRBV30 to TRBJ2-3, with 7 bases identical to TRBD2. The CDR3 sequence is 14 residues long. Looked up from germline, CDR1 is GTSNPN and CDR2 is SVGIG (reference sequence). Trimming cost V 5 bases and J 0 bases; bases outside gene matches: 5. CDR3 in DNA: TGTGCCTGGGCGGGACTAACTAGCACAGATACGCAGTATTTT. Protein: CAWAGLTSTDTQYF.

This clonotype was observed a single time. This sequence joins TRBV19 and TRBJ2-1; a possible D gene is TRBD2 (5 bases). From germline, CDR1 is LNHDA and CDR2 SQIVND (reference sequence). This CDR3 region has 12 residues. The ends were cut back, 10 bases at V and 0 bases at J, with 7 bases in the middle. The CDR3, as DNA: TGTGCCATCCGGGACTCCTACAATGAGCAGTTCTTC. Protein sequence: CAIRDSYNEQFF.

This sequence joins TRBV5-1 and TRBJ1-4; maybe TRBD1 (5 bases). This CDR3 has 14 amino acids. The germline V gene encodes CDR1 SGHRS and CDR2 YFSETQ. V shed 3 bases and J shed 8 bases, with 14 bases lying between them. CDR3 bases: TGCGCCAGCAGCTGGGGGGGTCTAAGAGAAAAACTGTTTTTT. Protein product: CASSWGGLREKLFF. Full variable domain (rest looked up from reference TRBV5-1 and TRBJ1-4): KAGVTQTPRYLIKTRGQQVTLSCSPISGHRSVSWYQQTPGQGLQFLFEYFSETQRNKGNFPGRFSGRQFSNSRSEMNVSTLELGDSALYLCASSWGGLREKLFFGSGTQLSVL.

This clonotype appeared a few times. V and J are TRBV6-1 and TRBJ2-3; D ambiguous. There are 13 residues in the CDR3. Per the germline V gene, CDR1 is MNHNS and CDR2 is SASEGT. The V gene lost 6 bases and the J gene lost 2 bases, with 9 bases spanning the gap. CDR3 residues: CASRASLTDTQYF. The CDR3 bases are TGTGCCAGCAGGGCCTCACTCACAGATACGCAGTATTTT.

The CDR3, as DNA: TGCGCCAGCAGCCCGACAGTATTTAATGAAAAACTGTTTTTT. This sequence encodes CASSPTVFNEKLFF. The rearrangement uses TRBV4-3 and TRBJ1-4; tentatively, D is TRBD1 (5 bases). The CDR3 loop spans 14 amino acids. Trimming removed 4 bases from V and 4 bases from J, with 10 bases in between. Germline CDR1 reads LGHNA; CDR2 reads YSLEER.

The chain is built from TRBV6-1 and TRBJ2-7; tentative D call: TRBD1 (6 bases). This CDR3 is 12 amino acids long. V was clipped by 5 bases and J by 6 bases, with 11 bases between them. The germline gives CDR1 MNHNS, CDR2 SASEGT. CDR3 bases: TGTGCCAGCAGTCCACAGGGACCCGAGCAGTACTTC. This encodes CASSPQGPEQYF.

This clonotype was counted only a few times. The DNA for the CDR3 is TGTGCCAGCAGTGAGGAGGGAATAGGGGGGTTGAACACTGAAGCTTTCTTT. It translates to CASSEEGIGGLNTEAFF. V gene TRBV25-1 combines with J gene TRBJ1-1, with a tentative D call TRBD1 (6 bases). CDR1 MGHDK and CDR2 SYGVNS come from the germline V gene. The germline V and J ends were trimmed by 3 bases and 0 bases, with 17 bases remaining between them. The CDR3 length is 17 residues.

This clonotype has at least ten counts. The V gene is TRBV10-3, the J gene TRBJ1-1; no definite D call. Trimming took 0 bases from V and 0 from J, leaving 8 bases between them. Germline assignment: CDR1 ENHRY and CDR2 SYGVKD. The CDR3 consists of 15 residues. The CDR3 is CAISESGRVNTEAFF. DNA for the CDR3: TGTGCCATCAGTGAGTCCGGGCGGGTGAACACTGAAGCTTTCTTT.

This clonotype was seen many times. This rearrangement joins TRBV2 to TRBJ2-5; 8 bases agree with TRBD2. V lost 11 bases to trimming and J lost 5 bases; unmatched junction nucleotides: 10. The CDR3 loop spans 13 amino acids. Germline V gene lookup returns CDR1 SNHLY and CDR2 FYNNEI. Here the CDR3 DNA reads TGTGCCGCGACGGGGACTAGAGGGGAGACCCAGTACTTC. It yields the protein CAATGTRGETQYF.

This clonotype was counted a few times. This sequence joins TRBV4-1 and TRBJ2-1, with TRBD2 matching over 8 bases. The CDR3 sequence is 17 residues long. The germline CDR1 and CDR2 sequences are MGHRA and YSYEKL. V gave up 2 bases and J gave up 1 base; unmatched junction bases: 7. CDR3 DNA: TGCGCCAGCAGCCAACCTACTAGCGGCCCTTCCTACAATGAGCAGTTCTTC. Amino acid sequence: CASSQPTSGPSYNEQFF.

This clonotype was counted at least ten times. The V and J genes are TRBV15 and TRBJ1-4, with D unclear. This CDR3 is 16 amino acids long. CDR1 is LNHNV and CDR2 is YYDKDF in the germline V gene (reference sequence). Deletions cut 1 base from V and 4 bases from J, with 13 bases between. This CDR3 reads CATSRVLTADNEKLFF. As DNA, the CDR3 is TGTGCCACCAGCAGAGTCCTGACGGCCGATAATGAAAAACTGTTTTTT.

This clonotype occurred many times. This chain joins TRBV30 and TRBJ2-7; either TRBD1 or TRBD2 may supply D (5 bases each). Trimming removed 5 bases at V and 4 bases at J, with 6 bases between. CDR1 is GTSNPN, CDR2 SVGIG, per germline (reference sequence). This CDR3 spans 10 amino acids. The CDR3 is CAWGTYEQYF. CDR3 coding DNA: TGTGCCTGGGGGACGTACGAGCAGTACTTC.

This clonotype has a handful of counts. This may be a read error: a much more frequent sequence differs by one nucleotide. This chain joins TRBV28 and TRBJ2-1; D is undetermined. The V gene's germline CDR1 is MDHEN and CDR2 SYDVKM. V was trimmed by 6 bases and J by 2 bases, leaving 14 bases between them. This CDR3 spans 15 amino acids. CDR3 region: CASSRQRSPYNEQFF. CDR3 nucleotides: TGTGCCAGCAGCCGGCAGCGCTCCCCCTACAATGAGCAGTTCTTC.

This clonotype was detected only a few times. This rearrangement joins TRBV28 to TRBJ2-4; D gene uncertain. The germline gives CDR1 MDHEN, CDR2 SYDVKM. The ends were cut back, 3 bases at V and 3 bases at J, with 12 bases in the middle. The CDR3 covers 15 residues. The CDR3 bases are TGTGCCAGCAGTTTCGGAAGGGCCGGCAAAAACATTCAGTACTTC. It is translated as CASSFGRAGKNIQYF.

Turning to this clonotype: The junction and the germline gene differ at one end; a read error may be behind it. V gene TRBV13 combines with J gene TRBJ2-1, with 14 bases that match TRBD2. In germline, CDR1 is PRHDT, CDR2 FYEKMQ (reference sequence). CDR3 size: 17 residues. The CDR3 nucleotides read TGCGCCAGCAGCCAGGTGACTAGCGGGAGGGACCGGGGCGAGCAGTTCTTC. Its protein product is CASSQVTSGRDRGEQFF.

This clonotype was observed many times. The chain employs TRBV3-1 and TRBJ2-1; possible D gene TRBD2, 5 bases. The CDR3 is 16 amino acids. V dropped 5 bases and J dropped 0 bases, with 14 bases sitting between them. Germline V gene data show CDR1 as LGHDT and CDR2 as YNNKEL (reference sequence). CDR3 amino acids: CASSATTTTSYNEQFF. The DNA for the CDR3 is TGTGCCAGCAGCGCAACGACTACCACCTCCTACAATGAGCAGTTCTTC.

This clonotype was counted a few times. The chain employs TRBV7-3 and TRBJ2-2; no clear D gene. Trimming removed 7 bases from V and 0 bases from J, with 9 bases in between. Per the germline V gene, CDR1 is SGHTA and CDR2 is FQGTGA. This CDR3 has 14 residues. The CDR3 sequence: CASNLGANTGELFF. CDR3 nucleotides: TGTGCCAGCAACTTGGGTGCGAACACCGGGGAGCTGTTTTTT.

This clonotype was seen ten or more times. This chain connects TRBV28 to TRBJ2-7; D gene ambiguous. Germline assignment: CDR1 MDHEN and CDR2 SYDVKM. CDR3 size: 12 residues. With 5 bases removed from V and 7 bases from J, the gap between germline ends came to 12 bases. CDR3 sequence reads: CASSLPVEEQYF. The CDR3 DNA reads TGTGCCAGCAGTCTTCCAGTCGAAGAGCAGTACTTC.

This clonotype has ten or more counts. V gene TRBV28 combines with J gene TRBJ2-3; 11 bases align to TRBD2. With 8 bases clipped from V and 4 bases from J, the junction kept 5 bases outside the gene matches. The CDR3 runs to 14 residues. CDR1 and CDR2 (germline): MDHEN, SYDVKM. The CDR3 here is CASGSGRAPDTQYF. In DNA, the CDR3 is TGTGCCAGCGGTAGCGGGAGGGCCCCAGATACGCAGTATTTT.

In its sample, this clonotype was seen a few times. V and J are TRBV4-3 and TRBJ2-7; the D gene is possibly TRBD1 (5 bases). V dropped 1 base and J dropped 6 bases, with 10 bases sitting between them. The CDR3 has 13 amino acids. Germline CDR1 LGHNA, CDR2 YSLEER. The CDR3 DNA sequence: TGCGCCAGCAGCCAAGTAGTGGGGCTCGAGCAGTACTTC. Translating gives CASSQVVGLEQYF.

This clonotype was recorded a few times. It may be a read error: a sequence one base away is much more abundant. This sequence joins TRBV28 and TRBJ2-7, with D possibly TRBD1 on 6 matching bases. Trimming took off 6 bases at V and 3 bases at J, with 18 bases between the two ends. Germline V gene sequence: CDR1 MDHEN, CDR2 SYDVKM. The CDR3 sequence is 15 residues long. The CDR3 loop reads CASSPDRKTRYEQYF. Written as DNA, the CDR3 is TGTGCCAGCAGCCCTGACAGGAAAACCCGCTACGAGCAGTACTTC.

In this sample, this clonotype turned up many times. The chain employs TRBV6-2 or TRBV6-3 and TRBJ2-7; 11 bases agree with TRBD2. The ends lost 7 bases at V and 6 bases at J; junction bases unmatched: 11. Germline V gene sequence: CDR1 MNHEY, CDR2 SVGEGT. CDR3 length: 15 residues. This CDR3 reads CASTDRLAGLTEQYF. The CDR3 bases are TGTGCCAGCACCGACCGACTAGCGGGATTGACCGAGCAGTACTTC.